These 2 T cell receptor beta chains came from one sample sequenced in a study of T-cell reconstitution after alpha-beta-depleted transplantation in children. The library targeted TCRbeta and was prepared with unique molecular identifiers. TCRdb re-called the PCR reads with MiXCR, one entry per CDR3 protein. This sample has just under 350,000 distinct CDR3 sequences; under 20% occur once, and the top ten carry 35% to 50%. This sample comprised PBMCs, mostly from graft donor cells, obtained 360 days after TCRalphabeta/CD19-depleted stem cell transplant. Receptors were obtained from a male patient under 10 years old who had a stem cell transplant for acute lymphoblastic leukemia, so the T cells may come from the graft donor.

The V call is TRBV10-3, the J call TRBJ2-2, with D perhaps TRBD2 (7 bases). The CDR3 sequence is 16 residues long. Trimming pared 2 bases from V and 5 bases from J, leaving 15 bases between. CDR1 and CDR2 (germline): ENHRY, SYGVKD. This chain's CDR3 is CAISELGGARTGELFF. The CDR3 DNA follows: TGTGCCATCAGTGAGCTGGGGGGGGCGCGAACCGGGGAGCTGTTTTTT.

In DNA form, the CDR3 reads TGTGCCAGCTCGCGCCAGGCTGAGCAGTTCTTC. This translates into CASSRQAEQFF. The chain is built from TRBV6-2 or TRBV6-3 and TRBJ2-1, with D unclear. Trimming removed 8 bases at V and 9 bases at J, with 11 bases between. This CDR3 spans 11 amino acids. The germline CDR1 and CDR2 sequences are MNHEY and SVGEGT.